The rows below give T cell receptor beta chains drawn from one sample of a study of cytomegalovirus exposure and HLA in healthy donors. TCRdb's table, derived via immunoSEQ multiplex PCR, lists solely in-frame clones and lacks some. This repertoire shows tens of thousands of clones, 95% to 97% found once; its top ten account for under 2.5%. Sequencing was done on a sample of PBMCs. Every receptor here comes from a man aged 18 to 30 in good health and CMV-seronegative. Each CDR3 is given with its conserved first and last residue. Each record gives: D gene, clone size, J gene, V gene, CDR3 DNA, CDR3 protein. D genes are given only for firm matches. Where a row states a size, it is once, few, many or the class of an expanded clone; other rows omit it.

d_gene: .; abundance: .; j_gene: TRBJ2-2; v_gene: TRBV25-1; CDR3nt: TGTGCCAGCAGTGAATGGGACGAGGGACAAGGGGAGCTGTTTTTT; CDR3aa: CASSEWDEGQGELFF
d_gene: TRBD2; abundance: .; j_gene: TRBJ2-2; v_gene: TRBV19; CDR3nt: TGTGCCAGTACTCAACGGGGGGACGGGGCCGGGGAGCTGTTTTTT; CDR3aa: CASTQRGDGAGELFF
d_gene: .; abundance: .; j_gene: TRBJ2-7; v_gene: TRBV30; CDR3nt: TGTGCCTCCGGAGTGCACGAGCAGTACTTC; CDR3aa: CASGVHEQYF
d_gene: .; abundance: .; j_gene: TRBJ2-1; v_gene: TRBV5-4; CDR3nt: TGTGCCAGCAGCCGCGCAGGGTGGGACAATGAGCAGTTCTTC; CDR3aa: CASSRAGWDNEQFF
d_gene: TRBD1; abundance: .; j_gene: TRBJ1-2; v_gene: TRBV28; CDR3nt: TGTGCCAGCACCCTTGGACAGGCCGCTTATGGCTACACCTTC; CDR3aa: CASTLGQAAYGYTF
d_gene: .; abundance: .; j_gene: TRBJ2-3; v_gene: TRBV6-1; CDR3nt: TGTGCCAGCAGTGACTTGGGGCTAGGCGGCACAGATACGCAGTATTTT; CDR3aa: CASSDLGLGGTDTQYF
d_gene: .; abundance: .; j_gene: TRBJ1-1; v_gene: TRBV18; CDR3nt: TGTGCCAGCTCACCACTCGGGGGGCGGGTGAACACTGAAGCTTTCTTT; CDR3aa: CASSPLGGRVNTEAFF
d_gene: .; abundance: .; j_gene: TRBJ2-5; v_gene: TRBV7-9; CDR3nt: TGTGCCAGCAGCTTATCTACTAGAGGGGGTGAAGAGACCCAGTACTTC; CDR3aa: CASSLSTRGGEETQYF
d_gene: TRBD1; abundance: .; j_gene: TRBJ2-5; v_gene: TRBV18; CDR3nt: TGTGCCAGCTCACCCACAGGGGATAGGGAGACCCAGTACTTC; CDR3aa: CASSPTGDRETQYF
d_gene: .; abundance: .; j_gene: TRBJ2-7; v_gene: TRBV29-1; CDR3nt: TGCAGCGTTGATCGGCAGGGATCCTACGAGCAGTACTTC; CDR3aa: CSVDRQGSYEQYF
d_gene: TRBD1; abundance: .; j_gene: TRBJ2-3; v_gene: TRBV19; CDR3nt: TGTGCCAGTAGTAGGACAGGGCGGTCTGATACGCAGTATTTT; CDR3aa: CASSRTGRSDTQYF
d_gene: .; abundance: .; j_gene: TRBJ1-1; v_gene: TRBV5-4; CDR3nt: TGTGCCAGCAGCTTCAGGGAAGGCACTGAAGCTTTCTTT; CDR3aa: CASSFREGTEAFF
d_gene: TRBD1; abundance: .; j_gene: TRBJ1-1; v_gene: TRBV7-8; CDR3nt: TGTGCCAGCAGGTTCACAGGGGGCGCGGAGACTGAAGCTTTCTTT; CDR3aa: CASRFTGGAETEAFF
d_gene: .; abundance: .; j_gene: TRBJ1-4; v_gene: TRBV7-9; CDR3nt: TGTGCCAGCAGCCTCCCGGCAACAGGGACTAATGAAAAACTGTTTTTT; CDR3aa: CASSLPATGTNEKLFF
d_gene: TRBD1; abundance: .; j_gene: TRBJ2-3; v_gene: TRBV25-1; CDR3nt: TGTGCCAGCAGTGTGGGGGGACAGGGGCGGACAGATACGCAGTATTTT; CDR3aa: CASSVGGQGRTDTQYF
d_gene: .; abundance: .; j_gene: TRBJ1-4; v_gene: TRBV5-4; CDR3nt: TGTGCCAGCAGCTTGGTCTCGGCAACTAATGAAAAACTGTTTTTT; CDR3aa: CASSLVSATNEKLFF
d_gene: TRBD1; abundance: .; j_gene: TRBJ1-6; v_gene: TRBV10-2; CDR3nt: TGCGCCAGCAGTGAGGGGAGACAGGGAATGGGTTCACCCCTCCACTTT; CDR3aa: CASSEGRQGMGSPLHF
d_gene: .; abundance: .; j_gene: TRBJ2-7; v_gene: TRBV28; CDR3nt: TGTGCCAGCAGTTTATATCAGGGGTTGAGCTCCTACGAGCAGTACTTC; CDR3aa: CASSLYQGLSSYEQYF
d_gene: TRBD1; abundance: once; j_gene: TRBJ1-2; v_gene: TRBV6-6; CDR3nt: TGTGCCAGCAGAACGGACAGGGCTCAGGCTGGCTACACCTTC; CDR3aa: CASRTDRAQAGYTF
d_gene: TRBD1; abundance: .; j_gene: TRBJ1-3; v_gene: TRBV6-6; CDR3nt: TGTGCCAGCAGTTACGGACAGGGCTCTGGAAACACCATATATTTT; CDR3aa: CASSYGQGSGNTIYF
d_gene: .; abundance: .; j_gene: TRBJ2-7; v_gene: TRBV7-9; CDR3nt: TGTGCCAGCAGCTTACTTTCCGACAGCCAGTACTTC; CDR3aa: CASSLLSDSQYF
d_gene: TRBD2; abundance: .; j_gene: TRBJ2-3; v_gene: TRBV5-4; CDR3nt: TGTGCCAGCAGCTCTAAGCGGGAACCAGATACGCAGTATTTT; CDR3aa: CASSSKREPDTQYF
d_gene: .; abundance: .; j_gene: TRBJ2-1; v_gene: TRBV29-1; CDR3nt: TGCAGCGTTATGGGTGACTTCTCCCCAGGGGAGCAGTTCTTC; CDR3aa: CSVMGDFSPGEQFF
d_gene: .; abundance: .; j_gene: TRBJ1-5; v_gene: TRBV29-1; CDR3nt: TGCAGCGCCACGGTCGGACACGGCAATCAGCCCCAGCATTTT; CDR3aa: CSATVGHGNQPQHF
d_gene: .; abundance: .; j_gene: TRBJ1-2; v_gene: TRBV2; CDR3nt: TGTGCCAGCAGTGATCAGGGTACCTATGGCTACACCTTC; CDR3aa: CASSDQGTYGYTF
d_gene: .; abundance: .; j_gene: TRBJ1-2; v_gene: TRBV19; CDR3nt: TGTGCCAGTAGTATACAGATTAACTATGGCTACACCTTC; CDR3aa: CASSIQINYGYTF
d_gene: TRBD1; abundance: .; j_gene: TRBJ2-7; v_gene: TRBV7-9; CDR3nt: TGTGCCAGCAGAGGACAGGGGTCCTACGAGCAGTACTTC; CDR3aa: CASRGQGSYEQYF
d_gene: TRBD2; abundance: once; j_gene: TRBJ2-5; v_gene: TRBV5-8; CDR3nt: TGTGCCAGCAGCTTGGCCGGGGGGCAAGAGACCCAGTACTTC; CDR3aa: CASSLAGGQETQYF
d_gene: TRBD2; abundance: .; j_gene: TRBJ2-1; v_gene: TRBV19; CDR3nt: TGTGCCAGTCTTAATATAGCGGGAGGTCCCAATGAGCAGTTCTTC; CDR3aa: CASLNIAGGPNEQFF
d_gene: .; abundance: .; j_gene: TRBJ1-4; v_gene: TRBV28; CDR3nt: TGTGCCAGCAGTTTAACTGGCGCGGATGAAAAACTGTTTTTT; CDR3aa: CASSLTGADEKLFF
d_gene: TRBD2; abundance: .; j_gene: TRBJ2-2; v_gene: TRBV10-3; CDR3nt: TGTGCCATCAGGGGGGCTAGCGGGAGGCTCGGCACCGGGGAGCTGTTTTTT; CDR3aa: CAIRGASGRLGTGELFF
d_gene: TRBD1; abundance: .; j_gene: TRBJ1-5; v_gene: TRBV28; CDR3nt: TGTGCCAGCAGTTACCGACAGGGTAAGAATCAGCCCCAGCATTTT; CDR3aa: CASSYRQGKNQPQHF
d_gene: .; abundance: .; j_gene: TRBJ2-1; v_gene: TRBV5-1; CDR3nt: TGCGCCAGCAGCCGACTACAGGGTTCAAATGAGCAGTTCTTC; CDR3aa: CASSRLQGSNEQFF
d_gene: TRBD2; abundance: .; j_gene: TRBJ2-2; v_gene: TRBV11-3; CDR3nt: TGTGCCAGCAGCCCGGGACTAGCTGTTAACACCGGGGAGCTGTTTTTT; CDR3aa: CASSPGLAVNTGELFF
d_gene: TRBD1; abundance: .; j_gene: TRBJ1-6; v_gene: TRBV19; CDR3nt: TGTGCCAGTTGCGGGGGACAGGGCAATTCACCCCTCCACTTT; CDR3aa: CASCGGQGNSPLHF
d_gene: TRBD1; abundance: .; j_gene: TRBJ1-4; v_gene: TRBV7-2; CDR3nt: TGTGCCAGCAGCTTAGATTTCGGGACAGGTGGATTCGATAGGGAAAAACTGTTTTTT; CDR3aa: CASSLDFGTGGFDREKLFF
d_gene: TRBD1; abundance: .; j_gene: TRBJ2-5; v_gene: TRBV5-4; CDR3nt: TGTGCCAGCAGCTTGAGGGAGACAGGGGGGCAAGAGACCCAGTACTTC; CDR3aa: CASSLRETGGQETQYF
d_gene: TRBD2; abundance: .; j_gene: TRBJ2-5; v_gene: TRBV27; CDR3nt: TGTGCCAGCATGCGGACTAGCGGGTTACAAGAGACCCAGTACTTC; CDR3aa: CASMRTSGLQETQYF
d_gene: TRBD1; abundance: .; j_gene: TRBJ1-2; v_gene: TRBV6-6; CDR3nt: TGTGCCAGCAGTTACTTACGGACAGGCGTCAACTATGGCTACACCTTC; CDR3aa: CASSYLRTGVNYGYTF
d_gene: TRBD1; abundance: .; j_gene: TRBJ1-5; v_gene: TRBV11-2; CDR3nt: TGTGCCAGCAGCCCCAATCAGGGGGATCAGCCCCAGCATTTT; CDR3aa: CASSPNQGDQPQHF
d_gene: TRBD2; abundance: .; j_gene: TRBJ2-1; v_gene: TRBV28; CDR3nt: TGTGCCAGCAGTTTTCCGGGACTAGCGGTAACCCGCTCCTACAATGAGCAGTTCTTC; CDR3aa: CASSFPGLAVTRSYNEQFF
d_gene: .; abundance: .; j_gene: TRBJ2-3; v_gene: TRBV7-9; CDR3nt: TGTGCCAGCAGCTCCCGCATCACAGGGAGCTCCACAGATACGCAGTATTTT; CDR3aa: CASSSRITGSSTDTQYF
d_gene: TRBD1; abundance: .; j_gene: TRBJ1-2; v_gene: TRBV5-1; CDR3nt: TGCGCCAGCAGCTTGGGGACAGGGGCGCTGGATGGCTACACCTTC; CDR3aa: CASSLGTGALDGYTF
d_gene: TRBD2; abundance: .; j_gene: TRBJ2-7; v_gene: TRBV19; CDR3nt: TGTGCCAGTAGTATCGGGGCGGGAGGGACCTACGAGCAGTACTTC; CDR3aa: CASSIGAGGTYEQYF
d_gene: .; abundance: .; j_gene: TRBJ1-2; v_gene: TRBV9; CDR3nt: TGTGCCAGCAGCCGGGGGGACTATGGCTACACCTTC; CDR3aa: CASSRGDYGYTF
d_gene: TRBD1; abundance: .; j_gene: TRBJ2-5; v_gene: TRBV27; CDR3nt: TGTGCCAGCAGTTCGCCCGGGACAGGGCAAGAGACCCAGTACTTC; CDR3aa: CASSSPGTGQETQYF
d_gene: TRBD1; abundance: .; j_gene: TRBJ1-2; v_gene: TRBV29-1; CDR3nt: TGCAGCGCCCAAACCCGGGACAGCGTATATGGCTACACCTTC; CDR3aa: CSAQTRDSVYGYTF
d_gene: TRBD2; abundance: .; j_gene: TRBJ2-1; v_gene: TRBV4-1; CDR3nt: TGCGCCAGCAGCCAAGTAGGCGCGGGAGGGGGTGAGCAGTTCTTC; CDR3aa: CASSQVGAGGGEQFF
d_gene: TRBD1; abundance: .; j_gene: TRBJ2-5; v_gene: TRBV10-3; CDR3nt: TGTGCCATCAGTGAGTCGAACAGGGGATTAGAGACCCAGTACTTC; CDR3aa: CAISESNRGLETQYF
d_gene: .; abundance: .; j_gene: TRBJ2-1; v_gene: TRBV7-9; CDR3nt: TGTGCCAGCAGCACCCAGTCGACAGATAGCTCCTACAATGAGCAGTTCTTC; CDR3aa: CASSTQSTDSSYNEQFF
d_gene: TRBD1; abundance: .; j_gene: TRBJ1-2; v_gene: TRBV30; CDR3nt: TGTGCCTGGAGTGTCTGGACAGGGGGGAAACCTTATGGCTACACCTTC; CDR3aa: CAWSVWTGGKPYGYTF
d_gene: .; abundance: once; j_gene: TRBJ1-1; v_gene: TRBV6-1; CDR3nt: TGTGCCAGCAGGAAAGCCCCCACTGAAGCTTTCTTT; CDR3aa: CASRKAPTEAFF
d_gene: TRBD1; abundance: .; j_gene: TRBJ1-6; v_gene: TRBV6-9; CDR3nt: TGTGCCAGCAGTGATTCGACAGGGCTTAATTCACCCCTCCACTTT; CDR3aa: CASSDSTGLNSPLHF
d_gene: .; abundance: once; j_gene: TRBJ1-4; v_gene: TRBV27; CDR3nt: TGTGCCAGCAGTTTTAGCGGGGAGGCTGAAAAACTGTTTTTT; CDR3aa: CASSFSGEAEKLFF
d_gene: TRBD1; abundance: .; j_gene: TRBJ1-1; v_gene: TRBV28; CDR3nt: TGTGCCAGCAGACCTACAGGGGTCTTATGGACTGAAGCTTTCTTT; CDR3aa: CASRPTGVLWTEAFF
d_gene: .; abundance: .; j_gene: TRBJ2-7; v_gene: TRBV6-5; CDR3nt: TGTGCCAGCAGCTCTAGCCCCTGGGGGGCCTACGAGCAGTACTTC; CDR3aa: CASSSSPWGAYEQYF
d_gene: .; abundance: .; j_gene: TRBJ2-3; v_gene: TRBV27; CDR3nt: TGTGCCAGCAGTGCAGACAGGAGAGGAACAGATACGCAGTATTTT; CDR3aa: CASSADRRGTDTQYF
d_gene: .; abundance: .; j_gene: TRBJ1-5; v_gene: TRBV6-1; CDR3nt: TGTGCCAGCAGAAGATCAGGGGGCAATCAGCCCCAGCATTTT; CDR3aa: CASRRSGGNQPQHF
d_gene: .; abundance: .; j_gene: TRBJ2-2; v_gene: TRBV21-1; CDR3nt: TGTGCCAGCGGGCCCCGTGAGTACACCGGGGAGCTGTTTTTT; CDR3aa: CASGPREYTGELFF
d_gene: .; abundance: .; j_gene: TRBJ2-7; v_gene: TRBV5-6; CDR3nt: TGTGCCAGCAGCGACACACATCCCTCCTACGAGCAGTACTTC; CDR3aa: CASSDTHPSYEQYF